Sequencing of this TCR beta chain was carried out in a study of cytomegalovirus exposure and HLA in healthy donors. Points from the study as a whole: Sequencing likely generated an artifact that appeared as a cluster of highly shared sequence variants. Accurate prediction of most subjects' HLA-A and HLA-B alleles from TCR beta sequences was reported.

Nominally healthy donors provided the samples, though records likely missed some immune exposures. Of note for this clone: The antigen is undetermined.

This CDR3 has 15 residues. Germline CDR1 and CDR2: LNHDA and SQIVND (reference sequence). Between the trimmed V and J ends, which lost 5 bases and 1 base, there was a span of 12 bases. Primers for the PCR totalled 60 Vbeta and 13 Jbeta. Only in-frame clones appear in the TCRdb table, and some are missing; sequencing was by immunoSEQ multiplex PCR. Of 300,000 or so clones in the sample, roughly 81% are singletons; the top ten hold approximately 2%. The rearrangement uses TRBV19 and TRBJ1-5; D unclear. Sequencing was performed on PBMCs. The clonotype was recovered from a woman aged 40 to 50 in good health and CMV-seropositive. As DNA, the CDR3 is TGTGCCAGTAGTCCCGTGGGAGGGAGCAATCAGCCCCAGCATTTT. This codes for CASSPVGGSNQPQHF.